In this sample, the clone carrying this T cell receptor (beta chain) turned up a few times. This specimen comes from a study of blood T cell repertoires in COVID-19. Study-wide background: PBMCs, B-cell-depleted T cells, or T cells provided the cDNA or gDNA that made up the material.

The participants were between 18 and 89 years old and came from 24 US areas. Each participant's cohort was designated according to participant-reported clinical history. Donors in Cohort 3 who had recovered were those with two negative PCRs, healthcare professional clearance, or resolution of their symptoms. The J segment lost 4 bases and the V segment lost 5 bases, leaving 4 bases of the junction unmatched. Germline CDR1 is MGHRA and CDR2 is YSYEKL. The length of the CDR3 is 14 residues. This table comes from immunoSEQ multiplex PCR, and its TCRdb copy is limited to in-frame clones, with some not included. The data contain 150,000 to 200,000 clones, 88% of them singletons.

This sequence joins TRBV4-1 and TRBJ2-5; 10 nucleotides line up with TRBD1. The sequence was collected from a woman aged 18-29 years who had recovered from COVID-19. What was sequenced was PBMCs or T cells enriched from blood (not recorded which). The CDR3 loop reads CASSSRQGAETQYF. The CDR3 region has the DNA TGCGCCAGCAGCTCAAGACAGGGGGCAGAGACCCAGTACTTC.